The 27 T cell receptor beta chains below come from one sample, sequenced in a study of siplizumab effects on memory and regulatory T cells. Generated by immunoSEQ multiplex PCR, the TCRdb table keeps only in-frame clones and is missing some. The data hold some 97,000 clones, with about 90% observed a single time. The specimen was CD4+ T cells sorted from blood. These receptors were collected from a human donor in good health.

The chain combines TRBV5-4 with TRBJ1-3; D gene unclear. The CDR3 has 15 residues. Trimming stripped 1 base from V and 0 bases from J, with 8 bases between. Germline CDR1 and CDR2: SGHNT and YYREEE (reference sequence). DNA for the CDR3: TGTGCCAGCAGCTTGACGTCCAGCTCTGGAAACACCATATATTTT. Its protein product is CASSLTSSSGNTIYF.

The gene calls are TRBV5-1 and TRBJ2-2, with a possible D match to TRBD2 (6 bases). The CDR3 has 15 residues. Germline V lookup: CDR1 SGHRS, CDR2 YFSETQ. The V end was cut by 0 bases, the J end by 6 bases, with 12 bases between. CDR3 coding DNA: TGCGCCAGCAGCTTGGCGGCAGGGAGGTCCGGGGAGCTGTTTTTT. Amino acids: CASSLAAGRSGELFF.

This chain uses TRBV7-3 with TRBJ2-5, with a possible D match to TRBD2 (5 bases). The length of the CDR3 is 13 residues. The V gene's germline CDR1 is SGHTA and CDR2 FQGTGA. The V and J ends lost 5 bases and 4 bases respectively, with 11 bases between them. The CDR3 DNA follows: TGTGCCAGCAGCCTCACCGAGGGAGAGACCCAGTACTTC. It yields the protein CASSLTEGETQYF. The variable domain in full, completed from reference TRBV7-3 and TRBJ2-5, reads GAGVSQTPSNKVTEKGKYVELRCDPISGHTALYWYRQSLGQGPEFLIYFQGTGAADDSGLPNDRFFAVRPEGSVSTLKIQRTERGDSAVYLCASSLTEGETQYFGPGTRLLVL.

The chain carries TRBV6-1 and TRBJ1-2, with a weak D call TRBD1 (5 bases). CDR1 is MNHNS and CDR2 is SASEGT in the germline V gene. V was clipped by 8 bases and J by 7 bases, with 14 bases between them. This CDR3 has 12 residues. CDR3 sequence reads: CASGRQSVGYTF. The CDR3 DNA sequence: TGTGCCAGCGGGCGACAGTCCGTTGGCTACACCTTC.

The gene calls are TRBV6-5 and TRBJ2-7, with a tentative D call TRBD1 (5 bases). Germline V gene sequence: CDR1 MNHEY, CDR2 SVGAGI. V was shortened by 7 bases and J by 2 bases, with 15 bases between the two germline ends. CDR3 length: 14 amino acids. This CDR3 reads CASIKRQGAYEQYF. The CDR3 DNA sequence: TGTGCCAGCATTAAAAGACAAGGGGCCTACGAGCAGTACTTC.

In this sample, this clone turned up once. The V and J genes are TRBV19 and TRBJ2-5; 8 nucleotides match TRBD2. Trimming took 9 bases from V and 5 from J; bases not matched to a gene: 11. This CDR3 region has 14 residues. Germline CDR1 reads LNHDA; CDR2 reads SQIVND (reference sequence). For the CDR3, the DNA is TGTGCCAGCAGGCTCAGTAGCGGGGCGGAGACCCAGTACTTC. It yields the protein CASRLSSGAETQYF.

The chain uses TRBV7-9 and TRBJ1-1; no clear D. CDR3 length: 13 amino acids. V was pared by 1 base and J by 2 bases, with 5 bases between. The V gene's germline CDR1 is SEHNR and CDR2 FQNEAQ (reference sequence). The CDR3 DNA is TGTGCCAGCAGCTTAGAGGGAAACACTGAAGCTTTCTTT. It codes for CASSLEGNTEAFF.

The chain recombines TRBV6-6 with TRBJ1-5; D is unclear. CDR1 is MNHNY and CDR2 is SVGAGI in the germline V gene (reference sequence). Trimming shortened V by 5 bases and J by 0 bases, and 11 bases separated the two germline ends. The CDR3 has 15 amino acids. CDR3 sequence: CASSRASFSNQPQHF. The DNA for the CDR3 is TGTGCCAGCAGTAGGGCCAGTTTTAGCAATCAGCCCCAGCATTTT.

The chain recombines TRBV6-5 with TRBJ1-1; TRBD1 matches 8 bases. J gave up 4 bases and V 0 bases, and 4 bases lay outside the gene matches. In germline, CDR1 is MNHEY, CDR2 SVGAGI. CDR3 length: 15 residues. This CDR3 is CASSYSITGGTEAFF. The CDR3 nucleotides are TGTGCCAGCAGTTACTCGATTACAGGGGGCACTGAAGCTTTCTTT.

The chain carries TRBV5-8 and TRBJ1-5; 9 bases align to TRBD1. V lost 2 bases, J lost 1 base, and 10 bases stayed unmatched. The CDR3 is 18 amino acids. CDR1 is SGHTS and CDR2 is YDEGEE in the germline V gene. The CDR3 nucleotides are TGTGCCAGCAGCTTCTCAACAGGGGGCGCGAAGAGCAATCAGCCCCAGCATTTT. It specifies CASSFSTGGAKSNQPQHF.

V and J are TRBV13 and TRBJ1-2; D not resolved. Per germline, CDR1 PRHDT and CDR2 FYEKMQ (reference sequence). CDR3 length equals 14 residues. V was cut by 3 bases and J by 8 bases, with 16 bases left in between. The CDR3 spells CASSFSGGERGYTF. DNA of the CDR3: TGTGCCAGCAGCTTTAGCGGCGGGGAAAGGGGCTACACCTTC. Drawing the rest from reference TRBV13 and TRBJ1-2, the complete variable domain is AAGVIQSPRHLIKEKRETATLKCYPIPRHDTVYWYQQGPGQDPQFLISFYEKMQSDKGSIPDRFSAQQFSDYHSELNMSSLELGDSALYFCASSFSGGERGYTFGSGTRLTVV.

The chain employs TRBV6-6 and TRBJ2-3; 8 bases fit TRBD2. The CDR3 is 12 amino acids. The V and J ends lost 10 bases and 9 bases, in that order; junction bases with no gene match: 9. Germline V gene sequence: CDR1 MNHNY, CDR2 SVGAGI (reference sequence). The CDR3 loop is CATGGDGKTQYF. As DNA, the CDR3 is TGTGCCACCGGGGGGGATGGTAAAACGCAGTATTTT.

The V and J genes are TRBV5-4 and TRBJ2-7, with D uncertain. The V gene lost 4 bases and the J gene lost 4 bases, with 9 bases spanning the gap. The CDR3 is 12 residues long. Germline V gene sequence: CDR1 SGHNT, CDR2 YYREEE (reference sequence). The CDR3 DNA reads as TGTGCCAGCAGCCTGGTGGGATACGAGCAGTACTTC. Its translation is CASSLVGYEQYF.

For the CDR3, the DNA is TGTGCCAGCAGTACTCAAGGCCGGCATGGCTATGGCTACACCTTC. Translating gives CASSTQGRHGYGYTF. The gene calls are TRBV25-1 and TRBJ1-2; unclear D gene. The CDR3 has 15 residues. Germline V CDR1 and CDR2: MGHDK, SYGVNS. Trimming shortened V by 5 bases and J by 4 bases, and 17 bases separated the two germline ends.

The chain employs TRBV10-3 and TRBJ2-3; 10 bases line up with TRBD2. V lost 10 bases and J lost 5; bases outside the gene matches: 15. CDR1 is ENHRY, CDR2 SYGVKD, per germline. The CDR3 runs 16 residues. This CDR3 is CATAFLAGDLGDTQYF. CDR3 coding DNA: TGTGCCACGGCCTTTCTAGCGGGGGACCTAGGAGATACGCAGTATTTT.

The genes are TRBV6-5 and TRBJ1-2; 8 nucleotides match TRBD1. The V gene end was trimmed by 5 bases and the J gene end by 4 bases; junction bases not matched to a gene: 9. The germline V gene encodes CDR1 MNHEY and CDR2 SVGAGI. This CDR3 is built from 15 residues. As DNA, the CDR3 is TGTGCCAGCAGTCTCGCCGACAGGGGAACCTATGGCTACACCTTC. Amino acid sequence: CASSLADRGTYGYTF.

The CDR3 coding sequence is TGTGCCTGGAGCCGGGGGGGGTCGATTTTTGAGCAGTACTTC. Translated, it gives CAWSRGGSIFEQYF. J is TRBJ2-7 and V is TRBV30, with TRBD2 matching over 8 bases. Trimming took 3 bases from V and 7 from J; bases not matched to a gene: 11. The CDR3 has 14 residues. Germline V CDR1 and CDR2: GTSNPN, SVGIG (reference sequence).

The CDR3 loop is CASSGSPGNTIYF. CDR3 nucleotide sequence: TGTGCCAGCAGCGGATCGCCTGGAAACACCATATATTTT. The J gene is TRBJ1-3, the V gene TRBV9; D gene uncertain. CDR3 length: 13 residues. The V and J ends lost 3 bases and 2 bases respectively, with 6 bases between them. Per germline, CDR1 SGDLS and CDR2 YYNGEE.

This chain joins TRBV18 and TRBJ2-7; 8 positions agree with TRBD1. The V gene's germline CDR1 is KGHSH and CDR2 LQKENI. The CDR3 is 14 residues long. V dropped 6 bases and J dropped 0; count of bases not matched to a gene: 4. The CDR3 DNA reads TGTGCCAGCTCGGGACAGGCGAACTCCTACGAGCAGTACTTC. It yields the protein CASSGQANSYEQYF.

The rearrangement joins TRBV10-2 to TRBJ2-3; D is undetermined. With 8 bases removed from V and 4 bases from J, the gap between germline ends came to 7 bases. CDR3 length equals 11 residues. Germline V CDR1 and CDR2: WSHSY, SAAADI. Here the CDR3 DNA reads TGCGCCAGCCGTCCGGCAGATACGCAGTATTTT. Translation: CASRPADTQYF.

V and J are TRBV5-1 and TRBJ2-5; tentatively, D is TRBD2 (5 bases). Germline values: CDR1 SGHRS, CDR2 YFSETQ. This CDR3 is built from 15 residues. Deletions cut 4 bases from V and 4 bases from J, with 17 bases between. CDR3 residues: CASSPEAKSGETQYF. As DNA, the CDR3 is TGCGCCAGCAGCCCGGAGGCTAAATCTGGAGAGACCCAGTACTTC.

The chain is built from TRBV7-9 and TRBJ2-5, with 8 bases lining up with TRBD1. The V gene end was trimmed by 5 bases and the J gene end by 5 bases; junction bases not matched to a gene: 4. The CDR3 runs 13 residues. The germline V gene has CDR1 SEHNR and CDR2 FQNEAQ (reference sequence). The CDR3 region is CASSRGQEETQYF. DNA for the CDR3: TGTGCCAGCAGCCGGGGACAGGAGGAGACCCAGTACTTC.

J is TRBJ2-7 and V is TRBV7-2, with 11 bases matching TRBD2. The CDR3 has 15 residues. Per germline, CDR1 SGHTA and CDR2 FQGNSA. V dropped 10 bases and J dropped 5; count of bases not matched to a gene: 13. The CDR3 spells CATLMVAGGSNEQYF. CDR3 nucleotides: TGTGCCACCCTAATGGTAGCGGGGGGGAGCAACGAGCAGTACTTC.

The chain couples TRBV2 to TRBJ1-1; D not resolved. CDR3 size: 14 residues. Trimming stripped 1 base from V and 0 bases from J, with 6 bases between. Germline CDR1 reads SNHLY; CDR2 reads FYNNEI. The CDR3 reads CASSEGLLNTEAFF. The CDR3 nucleotides read TGTGCCAGCAGTGAAGGACTCCTGAACACTGAAGCTTTCTTT.

V and J are TRBV7-3 and TRBJ2-5; a possible D gene is TRBD1 (5 bases). There are 14 residues in the CDR3. The germline V gene encodes CDR1 SGHTA and CDR2 FQGTGA. Trimming stripped 3 bases from V and 1 base from J, with 9 bases between. CDR3 in amino acids: CASSLTATQETQYF. CDR3 DNA: TGTGCCAGCAGCTTGACAGCCACCCAAGAGACCCAGTACTTC.

This clone was recorded only once. This sequence joins TRBV19 and TRBJ2-7; no reliable D call. The length of the CDR3 is 13 residues. Germline CDR1 LNHDA, CDR2 SQIVND (reference sequence). V gave up 8 bases and J gave up 0 bases, with 11 bases separating them. Written as DNA, the CDR3 is TGTGCCAGTGTGGGTGTTAACTCCTACGAGCAGTACTTC. As protein: CASVGVNSYEQYF. The full variable domain, its missing parts supplied by reference TRBV19 and TRBJ2-7, is DGGITQSPKYLFRKEGQNVTLSCEQNLNHDAMYWYRQDPGQGLRLIYYSQIVNDFQKGDIAEGYSVSREKKESFPLTVTSAQKNPTAFYLCASVGVNSYEQYFGPGTRLTVT.

This clone came up a few times. The chain carries TRBV28 and TRBJ1-4; a weak D match, TRBD1 (6 bases). V was trimmed by 1 base and J by 0 bases, leaving 12 bases between them. The CDR3 contains 17 residues. Germline CDR1 and CDR2: MDHEN and SYDVKM. The CDR3 loop reads CASSLSGTPTTNEKLFF. Written as DNA, the CDR3 is TGTGCCAGCAGTTTATCGGGGACACCTACAACTAATGAAAAACTGTTTTTT. Drawing the rest from reference TRBV28 and TRBJ1-4, the complete variable domain is DVKVTQSSRYLVKRTGEKVFLECVQDMDHENMFWYRQDPGLGLRLIYFSYDVKMKEKGDIPEGYSVSREKKERFSLILESASTNQTSMYLCASSLSGTPTTNEKLFFGSGTQLSVL.